The 3 T cell receptor beta chains below were found in one sample sequenced in a study of beta chain features in type 1 diabetes. As every portion of the isolated RNA was reverse transcribed, the sequencing read expressed TCRB transcripts. The repertoire was sequenced with immunoSEQ multiplex PCR; TCRdb's copy has only in-frame clones and lacks some. The table includes about 360,000 clones, roughly an eighth detected once. Source material: naive CD4+ T cells from blood. Every receptor here comes from a man younger than 30 in good health.

The chain links TRBV4-3 to TRBJ2-3, with D possibly TRBD2 on 5 matching bases. The CDR3 sequence is 16 residues long. V was shortened by 3 bases and J by 0 bases, with 13 bases between the two germline ends. CDR1 and CDR2 from the germline V gene are LGHNA and YSLEER. DNA of the CDR3: TGCGCCAGCAGCCAGAGCGGAAGTATGAGCACAGATACGCAGTATTTT. It translates to CASSQSGSMSTDTQYF.

J is TRBJ1-2 and V is TRBV30; TRBD1 is a possible D gene (6 bases). Per germline, CDR1 GTSNPN and CDR2 SVGIG (reference sequence). V was shortened by 3 bases and J by 4 bases, with 15 bases between the two germline ends. The CDR3 contains 14 residues. The CDR3 protein is CAWRSRQGTYGYTF. CDR3 coding DNA: TGTGCCTGGAGATCTAGGCAGGGGACCTATGGCTACACCTTC.

The chain combines TRBV7-2 with TRBJ2-7, with D maybe TRBD2 (6 bases). This CDR3 comprises 17 residues. The germline V gene has CDR1 SGHTA and CDR2 FQGNSA. V was clipped by 0 bases and J by 0 bases, with 15 bases between them. CDR3 bases: TGTGCCAGCAGCTTAGCGGATGTGATGGGGGGCTCCTACGAGCAGTACTTC. Translating gives CASSLADVMGGSYEQYF. Based on the CDR3 plus reference TRBV7-2 and TRBJ2-7, the full variable domain is GAGVSQSPSNKVTEKGKDVELRCDPISGHTALYWYRQSLGQGLEFLIYFQGNSAPDKSGLPSDRFSAERTGGSVSTLTIQRTQQEDSAVYLCASSLADVMGGSYEQYFGPGTRLTVT.